The 12 T cell receptor beta chains reported below all come from one sample, sequenced in a study of blood T cell repertoires in COVID-19. Some clones are missing from TCRdb's copy, which holds only in-frame ones; the method was immunoSEQ multiplex PCR. In the table there are 45,000 to 55,000 clones, 68% of which are singletons. Material: peripheral blood. The receptors originated from a woman in her sixties or seventies with acute or convalescent COVID-19.

The chain has TRBV5-4 and TRBJ1-1; 7 bases are shared with TRBD1. Germline V gene lookup returns CDR1 SGHNT and CDR2 YYREEE (reference sequence). The CDR3 spans 14 residues. V lost 7 bases to trimming and J lost 4 bases; unmatched junction nucleotides: 10. The CDR3 protein is CASGRVDRATEAFF. The CDR3, as DNA: TGTGCCAGCGGAAGGGTTGACAGGGCCACTGAAGCTTTCTTT. Using reference TRBV5-4 and TRBJ1-1 for the parts outside the CDR3, the full variable domain is ETGVTQSPTHLIKTRGQQVTLRCSSQSGHNTVSWYQQALGQGPQFIFQYYREEENGRGNFPPRFSGLQFPNYSSELNVNALELDDSALYLCASGRVDRATEAFFGQGTRLTVV.

The V gene is TRBV3-1 (or the pseudogene TRBV3-2), the J gene TRBJ1-3; 8 bases agree with TRBD1. This CDR3 is built from 14 residues. V lost 4 bases and J lost 4; bases outside the gene matches: 3. Germline CDR1 and CDR2: LGHDT and YNNKEL (reference sequence). CDR3 amino acids: CASSRGQDGNTIYF. CDR3 DNA sequence: TGTGCCAGCAGCCGGGGACAGGACGGAAACACCATATATTTT.

This clone was recorded a few times. CDR3 residues: CASSSYRGDAETEAFF. The CDR3 coding sequence is TGTGCCAGCAGTTCCTACAGGGGGGACGCTGAGACTGAAGCTTTCTTT. The J gene is TRBJ1-1, the V gene TRBV6-5, with 8 bases lining up with TRBD1. The CDR3 contains 16 residues. CDR1 MNHEY and CDR2 SVGAGI come from the germline V gene. V shed 4 bases and J 5 bases; nucleotides not matched to a gene: 12.

CDR3 region: CASSLGAGVGNIQYF. As DNA, the CDR3 is TGTGCCAGCAGCTTAGGGGCGGGAGTGGGAAACATTCAGTACTTC. V is TRBV7-2 and J is TRBJ2-4; 7 nucleotides line up with TRBD2. The CDR3 spans 15 residues. Germline values: CDR1 SGHTA, CDR2 FQGNSA. With 1 base clipped from V and 6 bases from J, the junction kept 6 bases outside the gene matches.

The sample holds a few counts of this clone. The genes are TRBV23-1 and TRBJ1-5, with a weak D call TRBD1 (5 bases). TRBV23-1 is assigned to the ORF class and has an uncertain function. The CDR3 length is 15 residues. Trimming took off 6 bases at V and 7 bases at J, with 19 bases between the two ends. The CDR3 is CASRVILRGRQPQHF. The CDR3 region has the DNA TGCGCCAGCAGGGTGATTTTAAGGGGTAGGCAGCCCCAGCATTTT.

The chain combines TRBV6-6 with TRBJ1-5; D may be TRBD1 (5 bases). Looked up from germline, CDR1 is MNHNY and CDR2 is SVGAGI (reference sequence). This CDR3 has 15 amino acids. Trimming cost V 0 bases and J 7 bases, with 13 bases left between them. In DNA form, the CDR3 reads TGTGCCAGCAGTTACTCGAATGGAGGGGCCCAGCCCCAGCATTTT. Encoded protein: CASSYSNGGAQPQHF.

This rearrangement joins TRBV6-5 to TRBJ2-7, with 8 positions matching TRBD1. Germline CDR1 MNHEY, CDR2 SVGAGI. The CDR3 sequence is 14 residues long. J gave up 5 bases and V 2 bases, and 5 bases lay outside the gene matches. CDR3 loop: CASSYARGPHEQYF. The CDR3 bases are TGTGCCAGCAGTTACGCCAGGGGGCCGCACGAGCAGTACTTC.

This clone turned up a few times. The chain combines TRBV29-1 with TRBJ2-7; D possibly corresponds to TRBD1 (6 bases). CDR3 size: 11 residues. Looked up from germline, CDR1 is SQVTM and CDR2 is ANQGSEA. V gave up 4 bases and J gave up 4 bases, with 8 bases separating them. CDR3 coding DNA: TGCAGCGTTGTTGACAGGTACGAGCAGTACTTC. Protein product: CSVVDRYEQYF.

There are a few counts of this clone. The rearrangement joins TRBV7-2 to TRBJ2-5; 7 bases align to TRBD1. Germline V gene lookup returns CDR1 SGHTA and CDR2 FQGNSA. The V segment lost 2 bases and the J segment 3 bases; nucleotides outside the gene matches: 0. The CDR3 runs 13 residues. CDR3 amino acids: CASSLTGEETQYF. The CDR3 bases are TGTGCCAGCAGCTTAACAGGGGAAGAGACCCAGTACTTC.

The chain has TRBV7-2 and TRBJ2-7; D is perhaps TRBD2 (7 bases). The CDR3 has 16 residues. V was pared by 8 bases and J by 0 bases, with 20 bases between. Germline V CDR1 and CDR2: SGHTA, FQGNSA. The CDR3 loop reads CASRRGQLDVSYEQYF. For the CDR3, the DNA is TGTGCCAGCCGGCGGGGGCAGCTTGACGTCTCCTACGAGCAGTACTTC.

The V and J genes are TRBV5-1 and TRBJ2-1; 8 bases agree with TRBD1. V trimming: 0 bases; J trimming: 5 bases; junction bases outside the gene matches: 4. This CDR3 is 15 amino acids long. Germline CDR1 SGHRS, CDR2 YFSETQ. CDR3 residues: CASSLGQGMNNEQFF. The CDR3 bases are TGCGCCAGCAGCTTGGGACAGGGGATGAACAATGAGCAGTTCTTC.

The chain joins TRBV19 to TRBJ1-1, with 8 bases lining up with TRBD1. This CDR3 is 15 amino acids long. Germline CDR1 is LNHDA and CDR2 is SQIVND (reference sequence). The V gene end was trimmed by 3 bases and the J gene end by 0 bases; junction bases not matched to a gene: 3. The CDR3 loop reads CASSIQGALNTEAFF. The CDR3 DNA is TGTGCCAGTAGTATTCAGGGGGCTTTGAACACTGAAGCTTTCTTT.